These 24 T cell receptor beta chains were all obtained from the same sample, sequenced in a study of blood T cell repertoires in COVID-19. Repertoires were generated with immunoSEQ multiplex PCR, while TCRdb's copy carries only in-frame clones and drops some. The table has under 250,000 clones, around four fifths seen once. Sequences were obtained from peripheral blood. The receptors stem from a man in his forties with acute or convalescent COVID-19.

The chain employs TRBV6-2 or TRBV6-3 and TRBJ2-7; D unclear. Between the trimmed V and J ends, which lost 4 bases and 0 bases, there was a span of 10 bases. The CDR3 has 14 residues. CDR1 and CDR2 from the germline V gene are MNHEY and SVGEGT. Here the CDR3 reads CASSSLRSSYEQYF. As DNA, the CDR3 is TGTGCCAGCAGTTCGTTGCGTTCCTCCTACGAGCAGTACTTC.

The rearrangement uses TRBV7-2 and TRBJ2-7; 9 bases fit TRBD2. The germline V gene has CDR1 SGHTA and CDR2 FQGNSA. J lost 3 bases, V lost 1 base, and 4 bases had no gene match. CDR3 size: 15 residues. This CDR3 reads CASSLDSGRIYEQYF. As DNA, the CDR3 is TGTGCCAGCAGCTTAGATAGCGGGAGAATCTACGAGCAGTACTTC.

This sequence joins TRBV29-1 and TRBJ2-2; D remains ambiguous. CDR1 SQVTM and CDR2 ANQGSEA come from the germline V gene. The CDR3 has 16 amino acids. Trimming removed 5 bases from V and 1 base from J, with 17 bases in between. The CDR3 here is CSVTPSGSRNTGELFF. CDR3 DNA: TGCAGCGTTACCCCTTCCGGTAGCAGGAACACCGGGGAGCTGTTTTTT.

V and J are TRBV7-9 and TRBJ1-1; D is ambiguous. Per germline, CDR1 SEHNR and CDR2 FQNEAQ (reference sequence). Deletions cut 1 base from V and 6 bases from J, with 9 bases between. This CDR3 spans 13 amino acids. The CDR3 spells CASSLEGDAEAFF. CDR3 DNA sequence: TGTGCCAGCAGCTTAGAAGGAGACGCTGAAGCTTTCTTT.

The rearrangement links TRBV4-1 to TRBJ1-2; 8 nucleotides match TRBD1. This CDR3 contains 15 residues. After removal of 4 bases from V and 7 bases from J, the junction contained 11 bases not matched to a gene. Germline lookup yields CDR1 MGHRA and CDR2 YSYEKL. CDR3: CASSLAGGSVLGYTF. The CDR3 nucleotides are TGCGCCAGCAGCCTTGCAGGGGGCTCCGTACTTGGCTACACCTTC.

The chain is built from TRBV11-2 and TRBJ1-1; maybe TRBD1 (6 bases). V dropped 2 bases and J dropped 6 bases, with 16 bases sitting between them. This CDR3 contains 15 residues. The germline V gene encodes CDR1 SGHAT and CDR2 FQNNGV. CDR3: CASSLYRDSGAEAFF. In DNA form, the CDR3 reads TGTGCCAGCAGCTTATATCGAGACTCAGGGGCTGAAGCTTTCTTT. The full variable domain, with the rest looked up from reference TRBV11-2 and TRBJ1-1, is EAGVAQSPRYKIIEKRQSVAFWCNPISGHATLYWYQQILGQGPKLLIQFQNNGVVDDSQLPKDRFSAERLKGVDSTLKIQPAKLEDSAVYLCASSLYRDSGAEAFFGQGTRLTVV.

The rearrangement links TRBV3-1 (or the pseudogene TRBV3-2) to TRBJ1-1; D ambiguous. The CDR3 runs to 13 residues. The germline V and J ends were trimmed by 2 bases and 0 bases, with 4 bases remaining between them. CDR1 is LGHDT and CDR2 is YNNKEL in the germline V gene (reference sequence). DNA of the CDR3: TGTGCCAGCAGCCAAACGGTGAACACTGAAGCTTTCTTT. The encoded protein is CASSQTVNTEAFF.

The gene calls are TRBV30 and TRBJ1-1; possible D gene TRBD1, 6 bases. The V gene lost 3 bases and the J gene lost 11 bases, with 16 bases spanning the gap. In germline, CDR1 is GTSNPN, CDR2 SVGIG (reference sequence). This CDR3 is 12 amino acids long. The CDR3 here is CAWSGTGWGAFF. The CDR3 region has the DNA TGTGCCTGGAGCGGTACAGGGTGGGGCGCTTTCTTT.

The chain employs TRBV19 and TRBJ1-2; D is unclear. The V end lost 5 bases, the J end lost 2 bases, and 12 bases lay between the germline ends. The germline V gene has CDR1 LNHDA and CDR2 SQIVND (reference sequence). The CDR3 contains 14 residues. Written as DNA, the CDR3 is TGTGCCAGTAGTCGGGGTTTCACGAACTATGGCTACACCTTC. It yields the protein CASSRGFTNYGYTF.

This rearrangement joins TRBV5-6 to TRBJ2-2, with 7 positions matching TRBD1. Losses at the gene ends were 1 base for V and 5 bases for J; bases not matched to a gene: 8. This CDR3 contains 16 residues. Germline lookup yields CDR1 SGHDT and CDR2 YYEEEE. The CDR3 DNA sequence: TGTGCCAGCAGCTTGTACCGACAGGGAAGTACCGGGGAGCTGTTTTTT. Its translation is CASSLYRQGSTGELFF.

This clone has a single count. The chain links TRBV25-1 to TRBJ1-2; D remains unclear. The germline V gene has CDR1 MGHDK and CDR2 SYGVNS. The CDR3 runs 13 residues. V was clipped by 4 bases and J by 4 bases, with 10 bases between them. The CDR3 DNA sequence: TGTGCCAGCAGTGTGGGCGCAAGCTATGGCTACACCTTC. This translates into CASSVGASYGYTF.

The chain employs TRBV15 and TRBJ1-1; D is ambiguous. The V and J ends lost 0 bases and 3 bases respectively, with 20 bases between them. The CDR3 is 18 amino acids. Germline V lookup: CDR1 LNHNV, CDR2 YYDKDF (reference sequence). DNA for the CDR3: TGTGCCACCAGCAGAGATTATACCCCCGGGGTAGGTGACACTGAAGCTTTCTTT. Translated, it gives CATSRDYTPGVGDTEAFF.

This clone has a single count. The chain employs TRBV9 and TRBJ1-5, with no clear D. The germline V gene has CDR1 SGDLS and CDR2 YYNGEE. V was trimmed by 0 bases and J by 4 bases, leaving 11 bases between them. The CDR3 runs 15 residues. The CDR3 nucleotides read TGTGCCAGCAGCGTAGGCACAGCACCAAATCAGCCCCAGCATTTT. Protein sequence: CASSVGTAPNQPQHF.

CDR3 in amino acids: CASSLLDSSDQPQHF. The CDR3 bases are TGCGCCAGCAGCCTTCTTGACAGCTCTGATCAGCCCCAGCATTTT. The chain has TRBV5-1 and TRBJ1-5; weak D call: TRBD1 (5 bases). The ends were cut back, 4 bases at V and 5 bases at J, with 16 bases in the middle. Germline values: CDR1 SGHRS, CDR2 YFSETQ. The CDR3 sequence is 15 residues long.

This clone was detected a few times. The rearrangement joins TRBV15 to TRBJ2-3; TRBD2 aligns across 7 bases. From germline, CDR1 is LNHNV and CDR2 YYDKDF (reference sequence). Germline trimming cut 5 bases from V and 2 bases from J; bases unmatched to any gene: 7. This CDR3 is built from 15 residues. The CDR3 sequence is CATSYGTIFTDTQYF. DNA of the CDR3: TGTGCCACCAGCTACGGGACTATCTTCACAGATACGCAGTATTTT.

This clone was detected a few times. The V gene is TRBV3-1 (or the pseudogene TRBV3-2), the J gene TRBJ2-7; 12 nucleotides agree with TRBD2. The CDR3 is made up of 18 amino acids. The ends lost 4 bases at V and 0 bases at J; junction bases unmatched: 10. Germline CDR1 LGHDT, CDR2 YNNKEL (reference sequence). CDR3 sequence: CASSPRRLAGEPSYEQYF. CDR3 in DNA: TGTGCCAGCAGCCCCCGCCGACTAGCGGGAGAGCCCTCCTACGAGCAGTACTTC.

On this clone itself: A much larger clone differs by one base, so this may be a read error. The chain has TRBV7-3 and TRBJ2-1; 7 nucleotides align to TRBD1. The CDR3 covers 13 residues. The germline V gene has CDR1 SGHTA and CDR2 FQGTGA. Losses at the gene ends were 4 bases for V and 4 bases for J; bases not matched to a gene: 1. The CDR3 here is CASSSGQYNEQFF. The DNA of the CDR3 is TGTGCCAGCAGCTCGGGACAGTACAATGAGCAGTTCTTC.

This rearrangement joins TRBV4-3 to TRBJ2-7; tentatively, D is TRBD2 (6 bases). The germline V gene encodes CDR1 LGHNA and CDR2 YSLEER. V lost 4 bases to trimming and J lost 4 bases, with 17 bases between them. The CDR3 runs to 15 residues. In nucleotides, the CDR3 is TGCGCCAGCAGCCCGCAAGAGGCGGGGCGGTACGAGCAGTACTTC. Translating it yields CASSPQEAGRYEQYF.

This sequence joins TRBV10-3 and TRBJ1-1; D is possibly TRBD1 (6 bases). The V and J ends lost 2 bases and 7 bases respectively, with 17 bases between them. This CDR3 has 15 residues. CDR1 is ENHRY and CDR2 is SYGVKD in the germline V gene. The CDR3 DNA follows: TGTGCCATCAGTGAGGGAAATCAGGGGATTAATGAAGCTTTCTTT. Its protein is CAISEGNQGINEAFF.

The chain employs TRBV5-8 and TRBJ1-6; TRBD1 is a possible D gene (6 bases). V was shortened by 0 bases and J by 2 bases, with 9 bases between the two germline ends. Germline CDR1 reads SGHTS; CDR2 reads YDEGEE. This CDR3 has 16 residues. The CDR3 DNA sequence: TGTGCCAGCAGCTTGGGGACAGTTCCCTATAATTCACCCCTCCACTTT. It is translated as CASSLGTVPYNSPLHF.

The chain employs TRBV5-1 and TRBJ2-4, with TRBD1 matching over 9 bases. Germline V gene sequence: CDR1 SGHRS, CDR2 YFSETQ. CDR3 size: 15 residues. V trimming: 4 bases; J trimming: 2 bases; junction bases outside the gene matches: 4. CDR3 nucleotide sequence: TGCGCCAGCAGCACGGGACAGGGAACCAAAAACATTCAGTACTTC. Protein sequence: CASSTGQGTKNIQYF.

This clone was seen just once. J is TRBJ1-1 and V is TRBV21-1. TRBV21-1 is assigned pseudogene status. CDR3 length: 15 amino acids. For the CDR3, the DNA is TGTGCCAGCAGCAAAGGGAGGGGACTGAACACTGAAGCTTTCTTT. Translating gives CASSKGRGLNTEAFF.

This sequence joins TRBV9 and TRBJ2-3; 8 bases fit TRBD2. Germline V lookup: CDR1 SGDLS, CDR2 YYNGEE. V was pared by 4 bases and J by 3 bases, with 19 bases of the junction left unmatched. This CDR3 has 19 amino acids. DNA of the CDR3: TGTGCCAGCAGCCCCCCTATGGGGGGTCTAGCGGGCTTGACAGATACGCAGTATTTT. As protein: CASSPPMGGLAGLTDTQYF.

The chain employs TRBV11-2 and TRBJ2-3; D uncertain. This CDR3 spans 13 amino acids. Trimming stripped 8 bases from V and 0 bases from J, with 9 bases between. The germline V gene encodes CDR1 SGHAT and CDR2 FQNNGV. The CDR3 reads CASGLPSTDTQYF. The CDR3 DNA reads TGTGCCAGCGGGCTACCAAGCACAGATACGCAGTATTTT.